This record concerns one T cell receptor beta chain sequence. The sample holds a few counts of this clonotype. Its antigen remains undetermined. One end of the junction is discordant with germline, which a read error may explain. This entry is derived from a study of CD8+CD57+ T cells in acquired aplastic anemia (dated by TCRdb to 2016 to 2019). Regarding the research as a whole: A mean of roughly 3.2 ug of DNA, ranging from roughly 0.17 to 30 ug, was extracted from sorted CD4+ and CD8+ cells. CD8+CD57+ expansion was defined as frequency above the mean frequency observed in healthy subjects. Study-level results and caveats: CD8+ Simpson's diversity did not differ significantly between patients and healthy controls (P=0.060). Although roughly 30 CD8+ CDR3 sequences were shared by patients and controls, these sequences appeared highly expressed in patients and within the immunodominant clones of patients.

The CDR3 runs 16 residues from the cysteine to the phenylalanine. The CDR3 DNA has 48 bases and is translated from base 1. For CDR1 and CDR2, the germline V gene lists SGHVS and FQNEAQ. Expansion of CD8+CD57+ cells had been shown by flow cytometry in the patients chosen for sequencing. Severe acquired aplastic anemia was diagnosed in all patients according to International Study of Aplastic Anemia and Agranulocytosis and Camitta criteria. No therapy had been received by the patients at the time of blood sampling. In the study, sorted CD4+ and CD8+ blood T cells from patients with severe aplastic anemia and from healthy subjects underwent deep sequencing of TCR repertoires. In the USA, patient enrollment took place under clinicaltrials.gov protocols 00001620, 01623167, 00001397, 00071045, 00081523 and 00961064. Ficoll-Paque density gradient centrifugation was used to isolate peripheral blood mononuclear cells. Before DNA extraction, CD4+ and CD8+ T cells were sorted by FACS or by magnetic beads.

Profiling of TCR beta VDJ combinations and CDR3 sequences used genomic DNA as the template. An Illumina HiSeq 2000 was used for TCR repertoire sequencing. In the paper's pipeline: Repertoires were assessed using TRBV/TRBJ rearrangement plots, CDR3 size and DJ length profiles, and Simpson's diversity index. Whichever DNA sequence was most abundant in the deep sequencing data was defined as the immunodominant clone. CDR3 amino acid sequences were checked for sharing between subjects and were compared against published repertoires and the VDJdb database. The raw public data were reprocessed by TCRdb itself: fastp quality trimming at Q25, MiXCR clonotype calling, in-frame beta chains only. Rows merge per CDR3 protein into single entries with the most common DNA and genes. TCRdb, rather than the study authors, made the V and J calls. Here the sample has 450,000 to 600,000 distinct CDR3 sequences; around 30% occur a single time. The top ten constitute around 0.82% of the sample.

The receptor was isolated from a human donor with aplastic anemia. The chain employs TRBV7-8 and TRBJ2-1; the central 9 bases match TRBD1. What was sequenced was sorted CD4+, CD8+, or CD8+CD57+ T cells (not recorded which) from PBMCs. The encoded CDR3 is CAISLGAGTGINEQFF. The DNA is as follows: TGTGCCATCAGCTTAGGGGCCGGGACAGGGATCAATGAGCAGTTCTTC.